This TCR beta chain was found in a study of tumor and adjacent non-tumor tissue in lung cancer. Study details: Histology: about a dozen adenocarcinoma, a couple of squamous cell carcinoma, 1 small cell lung cancer.

Study-wide findings and caveats: Shorter survival was associated with higher TCR diversity in tumors. Tumor tissue had significantly higher TCR diversity than normal lung.

The library came from three nested PCR rounds adapted from ARM-PCR protocols. From the multiplex PCR reads, TCRdb called clonotypes with MiXCR, one entry per CDR3 protein. The top ten hold more than 30% of the sample, which has 90,000 to 100,000 distinct CDR3 sequences, roughly 80% seen once. The germline gives CDR1 SEHNR, CDR2 FQNEAQ (reference sequence). The length of the CDR3 is 17 residues. About this clonotype itself: The antigen remains unidentified. The junction shows a germline mismatch at one end, possibly a read error.

RNA was extracted from bulk tissue without any cell sorting. More than 3 cm separated this lung sample from the edge of the tumor. Donors were chemotherapy-naive, newly diagnosed lung cancer surgical patients in China, August–November 2014. The chain uses TRBV7-9 and TRBJ1-1; D is unresolved. The clonotype comes from a man aged 55 to 69 with small cell lung cancer. What was sequenced was distant non-tumor lung tissue. As DNA, the CDR3 is TGTGCCAGTAGCCCAGGTCCCCGGACTTATACGAACACTGAAACTTTCTTT. Translating it yields CASSPGPRTYTNTETFF.